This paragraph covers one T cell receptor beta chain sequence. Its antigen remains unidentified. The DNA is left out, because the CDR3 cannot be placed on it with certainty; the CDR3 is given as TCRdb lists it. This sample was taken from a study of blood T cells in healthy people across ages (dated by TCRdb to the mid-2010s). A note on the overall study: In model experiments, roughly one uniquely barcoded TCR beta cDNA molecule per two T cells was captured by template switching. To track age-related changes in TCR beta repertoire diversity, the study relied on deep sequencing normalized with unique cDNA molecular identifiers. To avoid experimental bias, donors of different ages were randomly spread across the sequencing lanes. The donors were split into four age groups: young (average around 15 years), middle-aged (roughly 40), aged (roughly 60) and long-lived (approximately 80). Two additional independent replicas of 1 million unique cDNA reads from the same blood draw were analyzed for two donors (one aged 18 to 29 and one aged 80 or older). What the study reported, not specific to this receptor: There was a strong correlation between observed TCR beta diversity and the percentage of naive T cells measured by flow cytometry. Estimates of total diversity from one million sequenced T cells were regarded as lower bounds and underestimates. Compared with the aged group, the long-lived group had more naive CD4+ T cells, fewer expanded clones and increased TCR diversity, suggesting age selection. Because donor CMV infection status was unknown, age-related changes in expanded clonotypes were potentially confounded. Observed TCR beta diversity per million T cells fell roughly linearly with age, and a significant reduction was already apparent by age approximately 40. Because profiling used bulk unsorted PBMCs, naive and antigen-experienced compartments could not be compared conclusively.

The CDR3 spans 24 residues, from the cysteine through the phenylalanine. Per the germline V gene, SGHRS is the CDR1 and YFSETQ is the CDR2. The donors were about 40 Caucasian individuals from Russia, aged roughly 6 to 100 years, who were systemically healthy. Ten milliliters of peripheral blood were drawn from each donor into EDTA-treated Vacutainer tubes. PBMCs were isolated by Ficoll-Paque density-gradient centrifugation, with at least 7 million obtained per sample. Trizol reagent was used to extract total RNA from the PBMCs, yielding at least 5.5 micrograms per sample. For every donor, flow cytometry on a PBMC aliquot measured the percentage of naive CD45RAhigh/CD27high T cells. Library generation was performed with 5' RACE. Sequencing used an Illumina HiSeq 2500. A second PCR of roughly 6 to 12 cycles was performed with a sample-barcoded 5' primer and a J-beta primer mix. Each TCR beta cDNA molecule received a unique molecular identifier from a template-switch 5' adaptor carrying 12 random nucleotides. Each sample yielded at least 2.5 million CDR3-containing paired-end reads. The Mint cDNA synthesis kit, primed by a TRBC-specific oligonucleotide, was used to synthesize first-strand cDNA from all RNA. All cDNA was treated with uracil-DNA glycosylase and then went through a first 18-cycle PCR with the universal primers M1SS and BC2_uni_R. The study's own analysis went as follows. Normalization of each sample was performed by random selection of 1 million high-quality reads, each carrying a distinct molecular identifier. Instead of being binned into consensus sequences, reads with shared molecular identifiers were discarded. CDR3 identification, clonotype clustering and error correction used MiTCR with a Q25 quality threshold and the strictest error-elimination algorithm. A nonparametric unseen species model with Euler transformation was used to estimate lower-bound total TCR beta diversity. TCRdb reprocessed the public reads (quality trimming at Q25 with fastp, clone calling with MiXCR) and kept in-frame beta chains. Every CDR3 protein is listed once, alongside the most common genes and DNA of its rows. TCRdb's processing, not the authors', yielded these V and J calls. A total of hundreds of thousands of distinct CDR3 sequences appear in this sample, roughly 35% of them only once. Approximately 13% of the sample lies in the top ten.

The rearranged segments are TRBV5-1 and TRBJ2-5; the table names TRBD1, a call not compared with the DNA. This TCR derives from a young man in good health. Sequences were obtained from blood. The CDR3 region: CASSLAASAGANVLTFGAEETQYF.